This T cell receptor (beta chain) was identified during a study of shared clonotypes between healthy human individuals. Whole-study context: Donor composition was two women and a few men, aged 18 to 49. Donors had three CD4 naive, three CD4 memory, two CD8 naive and one CD8 memory plate apiece.

Terminally differentiated effector memory CD45RA+ cells were excluded by CCR7 positive selection of CD45RO-negative cells. The input for sorted-subset replicate PCRs was about 200 ng DNA, 25,000 to 35,000 T cell genomes. TCRdb's copy holds only in-frame clones and misses some; the assay was immunoSEQ multiplex PCR. This sample has around 2.1 million clones, with approximately 94% found just once. Germline CDR1 LGHNT, CDR2 FRNRAP. With 1 base removed from V and 6 bases from J, the gap between germline ends came to 7 bases. The CDR3 extends over 13 amino acids. Sequencing was carried out using naive CD8+ T cells from PBMCs. This sequence originates from a man aged 18 to 30 in good health. Some clones in this sample may be carry-over from other donors' samples. V is TRBV12-5 and J is TRBJ2-1; D perhaps matches TRBD2 (5 bases). Here the CDR3 reads CASGLAGFNEQFF. The DNA for the CDR3 is TGTGCTAGTGGTTTGGCGGGGTTCAATGAGCAGTTCTTC.